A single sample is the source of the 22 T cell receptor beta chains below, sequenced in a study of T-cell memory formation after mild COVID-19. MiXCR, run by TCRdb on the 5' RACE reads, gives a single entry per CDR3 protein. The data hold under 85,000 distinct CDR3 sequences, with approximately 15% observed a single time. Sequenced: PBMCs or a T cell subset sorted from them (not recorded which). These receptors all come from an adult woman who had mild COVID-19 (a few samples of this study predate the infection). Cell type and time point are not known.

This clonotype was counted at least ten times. Here the CDR3 DNA reads TGTGCCAGCAGCCAAGATGCACAGGGGGGGGCCTACGAGCAGTACTTC. Its translation is CASSQDAQGGAYEQYF. The rearrangement uses TRBV4-2 and TRBJ2-7, with D perhaps matching TRBD1 (8 bases). V lost 0 bases, J lost 2 bases, and 14 bases lay in between. Germline values: CDR1 LGHNA, CDR2 YNFKEQ. There are 16 residues in the CDR3.

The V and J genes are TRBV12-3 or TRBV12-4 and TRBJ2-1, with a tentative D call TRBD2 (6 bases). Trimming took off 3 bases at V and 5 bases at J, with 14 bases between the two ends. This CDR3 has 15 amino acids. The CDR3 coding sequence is TGTGCCAGCAGTTTGGGGGGTTCCGGGGACAATGAGCAGTTCTTC. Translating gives CASSLGGSGDNEQFF.

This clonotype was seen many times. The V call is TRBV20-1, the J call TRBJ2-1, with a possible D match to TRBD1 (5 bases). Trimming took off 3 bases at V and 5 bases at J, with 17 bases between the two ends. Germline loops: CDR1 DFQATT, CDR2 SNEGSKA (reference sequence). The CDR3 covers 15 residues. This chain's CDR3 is CSARIYGAGNNEQFF. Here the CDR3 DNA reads TGCAGTGCTAGGATCTATGGGGCAGGTAACAATGAGCAGTTCTTC.

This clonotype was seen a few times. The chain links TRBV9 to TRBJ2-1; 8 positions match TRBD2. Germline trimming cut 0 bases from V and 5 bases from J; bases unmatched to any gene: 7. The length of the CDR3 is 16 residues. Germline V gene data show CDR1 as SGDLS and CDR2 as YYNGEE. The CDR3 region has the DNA TGTGCCAGCAGCGTAGCTAGCGGGTGGGGTGACAATGAGCAGTTCTTC. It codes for CASSVASGWGDNEQFF.

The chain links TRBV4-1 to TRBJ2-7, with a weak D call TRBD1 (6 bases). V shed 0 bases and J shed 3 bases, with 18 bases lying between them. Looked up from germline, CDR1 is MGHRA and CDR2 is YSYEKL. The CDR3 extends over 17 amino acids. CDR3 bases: TGCGCCAGCAGCCAAGATCCCGGACAGAAGTTTTACTACGAGCAGTACTTC. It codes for CASSQDPGQKFYYEQYF.

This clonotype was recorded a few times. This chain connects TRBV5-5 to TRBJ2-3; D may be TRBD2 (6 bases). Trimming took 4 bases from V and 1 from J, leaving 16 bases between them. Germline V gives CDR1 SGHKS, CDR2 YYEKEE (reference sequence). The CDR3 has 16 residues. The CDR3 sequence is CASSPPLGGGTDTQYF. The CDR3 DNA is TGTGCCAGCAGCCCCCCCCTGGGCGGGGGCACAGATACGCAGTATTTT. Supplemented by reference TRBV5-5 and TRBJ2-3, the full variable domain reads DAGVTQSPTHLIKTRGQQVTLRCSPISGHKSVSWYQQVLGQGPQFIFQYYEKEERGRGNFPDRFSARQFPNYSSELNVNALLLGDSALYLCASSPPLGGGTDTQYFGPGTRLTVL.

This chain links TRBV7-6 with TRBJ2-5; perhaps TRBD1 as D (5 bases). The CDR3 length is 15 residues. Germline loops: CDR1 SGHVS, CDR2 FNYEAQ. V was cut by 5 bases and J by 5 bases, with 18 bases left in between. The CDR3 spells CASSPGAVLGETQYF. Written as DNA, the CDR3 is TGTGCCAGCAGCCCTGGGGCCGTCCTCGGGGAGACCCAGTACTTC.

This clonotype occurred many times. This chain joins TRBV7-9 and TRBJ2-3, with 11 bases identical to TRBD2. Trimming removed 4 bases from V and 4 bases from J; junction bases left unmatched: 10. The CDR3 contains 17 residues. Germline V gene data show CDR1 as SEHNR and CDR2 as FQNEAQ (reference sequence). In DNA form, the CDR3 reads TGTGCCAGCAGCTCATCGACTAGCGGGACGGCCGCAGATACGCAGTATTTT. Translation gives CASSSSTSGTAADTQYF.

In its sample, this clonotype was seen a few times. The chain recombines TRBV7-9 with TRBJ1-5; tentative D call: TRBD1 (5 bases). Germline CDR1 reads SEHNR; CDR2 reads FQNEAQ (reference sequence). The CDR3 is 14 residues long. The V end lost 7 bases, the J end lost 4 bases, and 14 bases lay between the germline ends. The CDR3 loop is CASTLRGDNQPQHF. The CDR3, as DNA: TGTGCCAGCACCCTTAGGGGAGATAATCAGCCCCAGCATTTT.

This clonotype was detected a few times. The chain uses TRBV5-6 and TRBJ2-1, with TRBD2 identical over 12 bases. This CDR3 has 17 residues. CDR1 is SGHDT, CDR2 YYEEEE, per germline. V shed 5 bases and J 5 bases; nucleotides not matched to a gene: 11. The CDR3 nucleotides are TGTGCCAGCAGAAATGGGCCTAGCGGGAGGGCCCACAATGAGCAGTTCTTC. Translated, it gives CASRNGPSGRAHNEQFF.

The CDR3 DNA is TGTGCCAGCAGTTACCCTGAGTCCCCGGGGGCTGTTGAGACCCAGTACTTC. Translation gives CASSYPESPGAVETQYF. The chain uses TRBV6-5 and TRBJ2-5, with D possibly called TRBD1 or TRBD2 (6 bases each). Trimming left V 2 bases short and J 5 bases short, with 21 bases between. Germline V CDR1 and CDR2: MNHEY, SVGAGI. CDR3 length equals 17 residues.

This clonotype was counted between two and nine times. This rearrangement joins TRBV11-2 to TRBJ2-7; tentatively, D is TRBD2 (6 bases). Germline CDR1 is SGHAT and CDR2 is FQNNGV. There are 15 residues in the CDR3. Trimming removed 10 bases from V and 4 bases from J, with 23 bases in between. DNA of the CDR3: TGTGCCACTCAATTGGCTGCGGGGCAGGGATACGAGCAGTACTTC. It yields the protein CATQLAAGQGYEQYF.

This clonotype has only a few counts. CDR3 region: CASSPLFGGAYEQYF. Here the CDR3 DNA reads TGTGCCAGCAGCCCTCTCTTTGGAGGAGCCTACGAGCAGTACTTC. J is TRBJ2-7 and V is TRBV7-2, with a tentative D call TRBD2 (5 bases). V lost 5 bases to trimming and J lost 2 bases, with 16 bases between them. Germline CDR1 and CDR2: SGHTA and FQGNSA. The CDR3 totals 15 residues. The full variable domain, rest sourced from reference TRBV7-2 and TRBJ2-7, is GAGVSQSPSNKVTEKGKDVELRCDPISGHTALYWYRQSLGQGLEFLIYFQGNSAPDKSGLPSDRFSAERTGGSVSTLTIQRTQQEDSAVYLCASSPLFGGAYEQYFGPGTRLTVT.

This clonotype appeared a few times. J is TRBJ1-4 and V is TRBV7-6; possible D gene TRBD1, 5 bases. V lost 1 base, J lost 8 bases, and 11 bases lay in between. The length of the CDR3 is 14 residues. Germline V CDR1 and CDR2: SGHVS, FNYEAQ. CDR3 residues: CASSLGRAGEKLFF. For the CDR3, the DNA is TGTGCCAGCAGCTTAGGCAGGGCCGGCGAAAAACTGTTTTTT.

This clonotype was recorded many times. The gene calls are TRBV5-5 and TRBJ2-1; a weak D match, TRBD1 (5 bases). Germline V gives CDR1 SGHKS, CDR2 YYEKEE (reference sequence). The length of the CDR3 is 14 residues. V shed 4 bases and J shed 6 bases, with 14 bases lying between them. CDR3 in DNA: TGTGCCAGCAGCCCCCCCCAGGGCAGCAATGAGCAGTTCTTC. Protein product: CASSPPQGSNEQFF.

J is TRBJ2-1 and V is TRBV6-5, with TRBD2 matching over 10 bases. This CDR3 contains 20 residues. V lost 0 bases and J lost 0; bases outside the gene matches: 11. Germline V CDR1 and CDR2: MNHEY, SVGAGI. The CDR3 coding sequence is TGTGCCAGCAGTTACTCCCCGCTAGCGGGAGAGATCAACTCCTACAATGAGCAGTTCTTC. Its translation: CASSYSPLAGEINSYNEQFF.

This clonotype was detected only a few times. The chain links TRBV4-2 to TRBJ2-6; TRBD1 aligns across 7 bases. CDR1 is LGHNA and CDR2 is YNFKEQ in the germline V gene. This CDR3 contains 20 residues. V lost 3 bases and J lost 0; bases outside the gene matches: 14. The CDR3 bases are TGTGCCAGCAGCCAGTCGCCGGGACAGAATTTTGGCTCTGGGGCCAACGTCCTGACTTTC. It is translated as CASSQSPGQNFGSGANVLTF.

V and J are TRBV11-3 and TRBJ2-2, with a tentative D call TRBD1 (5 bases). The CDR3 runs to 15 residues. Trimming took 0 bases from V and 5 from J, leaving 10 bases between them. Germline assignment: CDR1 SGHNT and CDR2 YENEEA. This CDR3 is CASSLESQGTGELFF. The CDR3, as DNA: TGTGCCAGCAGCTTAGAGTCCCAGGGAACCGGGGAGCTGTTTTTT.

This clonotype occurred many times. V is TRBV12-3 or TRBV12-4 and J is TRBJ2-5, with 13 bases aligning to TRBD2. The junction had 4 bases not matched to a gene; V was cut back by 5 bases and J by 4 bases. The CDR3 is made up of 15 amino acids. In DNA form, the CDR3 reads TGTGCCAGCAGTCGGACTAGCGGGAGATTAGAGACCCAGTACTTC. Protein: CASSRTSGRLETQYF.

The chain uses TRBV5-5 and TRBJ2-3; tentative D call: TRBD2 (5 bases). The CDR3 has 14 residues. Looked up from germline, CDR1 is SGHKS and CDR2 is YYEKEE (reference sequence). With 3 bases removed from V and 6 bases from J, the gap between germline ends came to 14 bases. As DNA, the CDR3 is TGTGCCAGCAGCTGGAACTCTCCGGGGGATACGCAGTATTTT. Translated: CASSWNSPGDTQYF.

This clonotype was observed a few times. CDR3 residues: CATSDPDTYEQYF. CDR3 sequence (DNA): TGTGCCACCAGTGATCCAGACACTTACGAGCAGTACTTC. This sequence joins TRBV24-1 and TRBJ2-7, with D unclear. Germline CDR1 reads KGHDR; CDR2 reads SFDVKD. The CDR3 runs to 13 residues. Trimming pared 3 bases from V and 4 bases from J, leaving 9 bases between.

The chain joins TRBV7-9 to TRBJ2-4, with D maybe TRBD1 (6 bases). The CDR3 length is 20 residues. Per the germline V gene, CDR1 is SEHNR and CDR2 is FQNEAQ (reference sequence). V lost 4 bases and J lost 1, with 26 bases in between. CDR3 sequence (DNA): TGTGCCAGCAGCTATCCTTTACAGGGAAGAGGGGGAGCGGCCAAAAACATTCAGTACTTC. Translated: CASSYPLQGRGGAAKNIQYF.